These 18 T cell receptor beta chains were all obtained from the same sample, sequenced in a study of T cells in Graves' hyperthyroidism and ophthalmopathy. TCR beta CDR3 sequences were amplified from RNA transcripts. A first-round RT-PCR of the TCR CDR3 used the HTBI primer set. In TCRdb, the multiplex PCR reads were re-called with MiXCR into one record per CDR3 protein. The table records a few hundred thousand distinct CDR3 sequences, approximately 14% of them present only once. What was sequenced was blood. These receptor sequences come from a woman younger than 30 with Graves' hyperthyroidism.

Concerning this clonotype: Given a much more abundant clone one base away, this may be a read error. The V and J genes are TRBV3-1 and TRBJ1-4; D uncertain. The germline gives CDR1 LGHDT, CDR2 YNNKEL (reference sequence). V lost 5 bases to trimming and J lost 4 bases, with 11 bases between them. This CDR3 has 14 amino acids. Here the CDR3 reads CASSYHDLNEKLFF. The DNA of the CDR3 is TGTGCCAGCAGCTACCATGATCTTAATGAAAAACTGTTTTTT. Variable domain in full (rest from reference TRBV3-1 and TRBJ1-4): DTAVSQTPKYLVTQMGNDKSIKCEQNLGHDTMYWYKQDSKKFLKIMFSYNNKELIINETVPNRFSPKSPDKAHLNLHINSLELGDSAVYFCASSYHDLNEKLFFGSGTQLSVL.

The genes are TRBV12-3 or TRBV12-4 and TRBJ2-3; 12 bases map to TRBD2. J was trimmed by 5 bases and V by 5 bases; bases with no gene match: 8. The CDR3 runs 16 residues. The CDR3 is CASSPRLAGALDTQYF. Here the CDR3 DNA reads TGTGCCAGCAGTCCCCGACTAGCGGGAGCTCTAGATACGCAGTATTTT.

This clonotype was recorded many times. This rearrangement joins TRBV29-1 to TRBJ2-1; 7 bases are shared with TRBD1. CDR1 SQVTM and CDR2 ANQGSEA come from the germline V gene. The V gene end was trimmed by 6 bases and the J gene end by 5 bases; junction bases not matched to a gene: 10. CDR3 length: 14 residues. DNA of the CDR3: TGCAGCGTCCCGACAGGGAGTGTGCACAATGAGCAGTTCTTC. This encodes CSVPTGSVHNEQFF.

At least ten counts were recorded for this clonotype. V gene TRBV3-1 combines with J gene TRBJ2-1, with 7 bases fitting TRBD2. The CDR3 totals 13 residues. Germline trimming cut 4 bases from V and 9 bases from J; bases unmatched to any gene: 6. Germline assignment: CDR1 LGHDT and CDR2 YNNKEL (reference sequence). CDR3 in DNA: TGTGCCAGCAGCCCGGGAGGCGTGGGTGAGCAGTTCTTC. Translating gives CASSPGGVGEQFF.

This chain connects TRBV9 to TRBJ2-3, with TRBD2 identical over 8 bases. The CDR3 runs 18 residues. V lost 2 bases and J lost 0; bases outside the gene matches: 11. Looked up from germline, CDR1 is SGDLS and CDR2 is YYNGEE. The CDR3 loop reads CASSVSGSLGTSTDTQYF. CDR3 nucleotide sequence: TGTGCCAGCAGCGTCAGCGGGAGTCTCGGGACTAGCACAGATACGCAGTATTTT.

This clonotype was counted at least ten times. The chain carries TRBV18 and TRBJ2-7; 7 bases align to TRBD1. Losses at the gene ends were 2 bases for V and 2 bases for J; bases not matched to a gene: 3. CDR1 is KGHSH, CDR2 LQKENI, per germline. This CDR3 has 14 amino acids. The CDR3 protein is CASSPGGQTYEQYF. CDR3 nucleotide sequence: TGTGCCAGCTCACCAGGGGGACAGACCTACGAGCAGTACTTC. The variable domain in full, completed from reference TRBV18 and TRBJ2-7, reads NAGVMQNPRHLVRRRGQEARLRCSPMKGHSHVYWYRQLPEEGLKFMVYLQKENIIDESGMPKERFSAEFPKEGPSILRIQQVVRGDSAAYFCASSPGGQTYEQYFGPGTRLTVT.

This clonotype was seen more than once but under ten times. This chain links TRBV27 with TRBJ2-2, with D maybe TRBD2 (5 bases). Between the trimmed V and J ends, which lost 6 bases and 6 bases, there was a span of 17 bases. The CDR3 contains 15 residues. In germline, CDR1 is MNHEY, CDR2 SMNVEV (reference sequence). Written as DNA, the CDR3 is TGTGCCAGCAGAAGCGGAAACTATAACTCCGGGGAGCTGTTTTTT. This translates into CASRSGNYNSGELFF.

This clonotype was found many times. The chain links TRBV5-1 to TRBJ1-1; D remains ambiguous. CDR1 and CDR2 from the germline V gene are SGHRS and YFSETQ. This CDR3 comprises 15 residues. V was pared by 0 bases and J by 1 base, with 10 bases between. Here the CDR3 reads CASSLDAGSNTEAFF. CDR3 nucleotides: TGCGCCAGCAGCTTGGACGCGGGATCGAACACTGAAGCTTTCTTT.

This clonotype has ten or more counts. The chain combines TRBV2 with TRBJ1-4; D not certain. The germline CDR1 and CDR2 sequences are SNHLY and FYNNEI. The CDR3 length is 14 residues. V was shortened by 7 bases and J by 8 bases, with 17 bases between the two germline ends. CDR3 protein: CASTGIGIGEKLFF. The CDR3 DNA reads as TGTGCCAGCACCGGTATTGGGATAGGGGAAAAACTGTTTTTT. The full variable domain, in which reference TRBV2 and TRBJ1-4 provide the parts outside the CDR3, is EPEVTQTPSHQVTQMGQEVILRCVPISNHLYFYWYRQILGQKVEFLVSFYNNEISEKSEIFDDQFSVERPDGSNFTLKIRSTKLEDSAMYFCASTGIGIGEKLFFGSGTQLSVL.

This clonotype showed up many times. V gene TRBV7-2 combines with J gene TRBJ2-7; D not certain. With 2 bases removed from V and 1 base from J, the gap between germline ends came to 6 bases. This CDR3 has 13 amino acids. The V gene's germline CDR1 is SGHTA and CDR2 FQGNSA. DNA for the CDR3: TGTGCCAGCAGCTTATGGGTTTCCTACGAGCAGTACTTC. This encodes CASSLWVSYEQYF.

In this sample, this clonotype turned up once. The chain is built from TRBV7-2 and TRBJ2-5; 12 positions agree with TRBD1. V was clipped by 3 bases and J by 5 bases; unmatched bases: 7. The CDR3 has 16 amino acids. Germline V lookup: CDR1 SGHTA, CDR2 FQGNSA. The CDR3: CASSLGGTGGGETQYF. Here the CDR3 DNA reads TGTGCCAGCAGCTTGGGGGGGACAGGGGGCGGGGAGACCCAGTACTTC.

This clonotype has ten or more counts. This chain links TRBV5-1 with TRBJ2-1, with a weak D call TRBD2 (6 bases). The V gene's germline CDR1 is SGHRS and CDR2 YFSETQ. Deletions cut 7 bases from V and 3 bases from J, with 14 bases between. The CDR3 is 14 residues long. CDR3 sequence (DNA): TGCGCCAGCCGCCAGGAGGGTGACTACAATGAGCAGTTCTTC. The encoded protein is CASRQEGDYNEQFF.

The rearrangement uses TRBV30 and TRBJ1-1; weak D call: TRBD1 (5 bases). The germline V and J ends were trimmed by 0 bases and 7 bases, with 9 bases remaining between them. Germline CDR1 and CDR2: GTSNPN and SVGIG (reference sequence). The CDR3 is made up of 12 amino acids. The CDR3 DNA follows: TGTGCCTGGAGTGTACACGGGGGTGAAGCTTTCTTT. This codes for CAWSVHGGEAFF.

This clonotype is a singleton in its sample. The rearrangement joins TRBV2 to TRBJ2-1; 13 bases line up with TRBD2. The CDR3 extends over 14 amino acids. Germline trimming cut 6 bases from V and 8 bases from J; bases unmatched to any gene: 4. Germline V gene sequence: CDR1 SNHLY, CDR2 FYNNEI. CDR3 DNA sequence: TGTGCCAGCAGGGCCGGGACTAGCGGGGATGAGCAGTTCTTC. It translates to CASRAGTSGDEQFF. Based on the CDR3 plus reference TRBV2 and TRBJ2-1, the full variable domain is EPEVTQTPSHQVTQMGQEVILRCVPISNHLYFYWYRQILGQKVEFLVSFYNNEISEKSEIFDDQFSVERPDGSNFTLKIRSTKLEDSAMYFCASRAGTSGDEQFFGPGTRLTVL.

The gene calls are TRBV10-2 and TRBJ1-4; TRBD1 is a possible D gene (6 bases). The CDR3 consists of 16 residues. The germline V and J ends were trimmed by 5 bases and 4 bases, with 17 bases remaining between them. Germline V gene lookup returns CDR1 WSHSY and CDR2 SAAADI. CDR3 nucleotides: TGCGCCAGCAGTCGATTCGAGACAGGTTATAATGAAAAACTGTTTTTT. Encoded protein: CASSRFETGYNEKLFF.

This clonotype was observed at least ten times. The CDR3 protein is CASSHGTMSNQPQHF. DNA for the CDR3: TGTGCCAGCAGCCATGGGACTATGAGCAATCAGCCCCAGCATTTT. The chain recombines TRBV3-1 with TRBJ1-5; D is possibly TRBD1 (5 bases). Per germline, CDR1 LGHDT and CDR2 YNNKEL (reference sequence). Trimming stripped 3 bases from V and 1 base from J, with 10 bases between. The CDR3 covers 15 residues.

This clonotype was detected many times. This rearrangement joins TRBV24-1 to TRBJ2-3; D remains ambiguous. This CDR3 has 14 amino acids. V was cut by 2 bases and J by 2 bases, with 7 bases left in between. Looked up from germline, CDR1 is KGHDR and CDR2 is SFDVKD. The CDR3 DNA sequence: TGTGCCACCAGTGATTCCAAACACACAGATACGCAGTATTTT. Translating it yields CATSDSKHTDTQYF.

This clonotype has a count of ten or more. The genes are TRBV12-3 or TRBV12-4 and TRBJ2-7; 9 bases match TRBD1. The length of the CDR3 is 15 residues. V lost 6 bases, J lost 0 bases, and 6 bases stayed unmatched. The DNA of the CDR3 is TGTGCCAGCAGCCGCTGGGGACAGGGCTCCTACGAGCAGTACTTC. Its protein product is CASSRWGQGSYEQYF.